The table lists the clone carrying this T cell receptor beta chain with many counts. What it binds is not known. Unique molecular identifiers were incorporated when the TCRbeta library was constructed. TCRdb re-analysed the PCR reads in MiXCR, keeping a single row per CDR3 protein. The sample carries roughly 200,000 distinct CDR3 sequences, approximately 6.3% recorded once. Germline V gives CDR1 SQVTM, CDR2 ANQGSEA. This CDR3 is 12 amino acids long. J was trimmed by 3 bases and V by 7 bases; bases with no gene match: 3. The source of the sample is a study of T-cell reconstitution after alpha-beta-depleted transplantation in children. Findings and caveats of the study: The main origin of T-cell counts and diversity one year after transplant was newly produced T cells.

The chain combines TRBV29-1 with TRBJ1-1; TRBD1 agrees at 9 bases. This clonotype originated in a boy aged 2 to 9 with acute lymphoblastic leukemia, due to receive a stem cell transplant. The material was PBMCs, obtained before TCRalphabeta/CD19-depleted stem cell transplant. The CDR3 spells CSAWDRDTEAFF. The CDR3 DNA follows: TGCAGCGCTTGGGACAGGGACACTGAAGCTTTCTTT.